The next 2 T cell receptor beta chains were all read from a single sample in a study of blood T cells in healthy people across ages. Alongside a J-beta primer mix, a sample-barcoded 5' primer served in a second PCR lasting about 7 to 12 cycles. Using its own MiXCR run on the 5' RACE reads, TCRdb lists one record per CDR3 protein. The sample carries 1.5 million to 2 million distinct CDR3 sequences, roughly 27% recorded once. The sample comprised blood. These receptors were collected from a woman aged 25 to 39 in good health.

This clonotype has a count of ten or more. The CDR3 region is CASSRLGAGDEQYF. The CDR3 DNA reads as TGCGCCAGCAGTAGATTGGGGGCAGGCGACGAGCAGTACTTC. This chain joins TRBV4-1 and TRBJ2-5; the D gene is possibly TRBD1 (6 bases). The J call is in doubt because the DNA end fits TRBJ2-7 better. This CDR3 is 14 amino acids long. In germline, CDR1 is MGHRA, CDR2 YSYEKL.

This clonotype was seen a handful of times. The J gene is TRBJ2-1, the V gene TRBV25-1; tentatively, D is TRBD1 (5 bases). Trimming pared 8 bases from V and 6 bases from J, leaving 14 bases between. The germline V gene has CDR1 MGHDK and CDR2 SYGVNS. The CDR3 has 13 amino acids. The DNA of the CDR3 is TGTGCCAGCCGACAGAGTCCTTCCAATGAGCAGTTCTTC. Its translation: CASRQSPSNEQFF.